Presented here are 4 T cell receptor beta chains from one specimen sequenced in a study of Ad26.COV2.S vaccination and SARS-CoV-2 variants. Specified treatment: 15 to 20 received Ad26.COV2.S at low or high dose, single or two shots; about 5 received placebo; per-sample allocation not given. Vaccine and placebo recipients were sampled on day 63 after the first injection. Clones were read by immunoSEQ multiplex PCR, and TCRdb kept only the in-frame ones, dropping some. The sample holds 350,000 to 500,000 clones; 90% are singletons and the top ten take about 4.4%. Specimen: peripheral blood, collected in a trial of Ad26.COV2.S vaccine versus placebo. The receptors shown here come from a person between 18 and 60 years old who received the Ad26.COV2.S COVID-19 vaccine or a placebo.

CDR3 loop: CSVPTGLNTEAFF. CDR3 DNA sequence: TGCAGCGTTCCTACAGGCCTGAACACTGAAGCTTTCTTT. The chain uses TRBV29-1 and TRBJ1-1, with D maybe TRBD1 (5 bases). The CDR3 runs to 13 residues. V shed 5 bases and J shed 0 bases, with 10 bases lying between them. Germline values: CDR1 SQVTM, CDR2 ANQGSEA.

This clone was seen just once. The V call is TRBV20-1, the J call TRBJ2-7; D remains ambiguous. Germline V lookup: CDR1 DFQATT, CDR2 SNEGSKA (reference sequence). Trimming removed 3 bases at V and 9 bases at J, with 9 bases between. This CDR3 spans 10 amino acids. CDR3 bases: TGCAGTGCTAGCCTGGACCTGCAGTACTTC. This gives the protein CSASLDLQYF.

The CDR3 DNA follows: TGTGCCAGCAGCCCGCGTCCAGGGGTGGCTAATGAAAAACTGTTTTTT. Translating it yields CASSPRPGVANEKLFF. The chain combines TRBV7-2 with TRBJ1-4; tentative D call: TRBD1 (6 bases). CDR3 length: 16 amino acids. V lost 5 bases to trimming and J lost 3 bases, with 16 bases between them. Germline V gene lookup returns CDR1 SGHTA and CDR2 FQGNSA. The full variable domain, in which reference TRBV7-2 and TRBJ1-4 provide the parts outside the CDR3, is GAGVSQSPSNKVTEKGKDVELRCDPISGHTALYWYRQSLGQGLEFLIYFQGNSAPDKSGLPSDRFSAERTGGSVSTLTIQRTQQEDSAVYLCASSPRPGVANEKLFFGSGTQLSVL.

The chain employs TRBV24-1 and TRBJ2-5; possibly TRBD2 for D (6 bases). CDR1 is KGHDR, CDR2 SFDVKD, per germline. The germline V and J ends were trimmed by 0 bases and 5 bases, with 15 bases remaining between them. This CDR3 spans 16 amino acids. The CDR3 DNA reads TGTGCCACCAGTGATTTGCTAGCGTTAGAAGGGGAGACCCAGTACTTC. Translating it yields CATSDLLALEGETQYF.